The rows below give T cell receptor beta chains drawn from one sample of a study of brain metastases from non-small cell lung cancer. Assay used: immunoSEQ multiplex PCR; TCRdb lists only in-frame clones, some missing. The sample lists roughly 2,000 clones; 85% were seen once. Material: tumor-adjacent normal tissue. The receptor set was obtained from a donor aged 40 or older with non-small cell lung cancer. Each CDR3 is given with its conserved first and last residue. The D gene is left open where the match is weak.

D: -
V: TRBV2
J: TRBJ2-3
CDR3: CASSQGLTQYF
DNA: TGTGCCAGCAGTCAGGGGTTAACGCAGTATTTT

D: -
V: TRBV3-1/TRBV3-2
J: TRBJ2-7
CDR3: CASSQGRGGGAYEQYF
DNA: TGTGCCAGCAGCCAGGGGCGTGGAGGGGGGGCCTACGAGCAGTACTTC

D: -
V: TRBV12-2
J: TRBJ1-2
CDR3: CASRLRGRGRNGYTF
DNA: TGTGCAAGTCGCTTACGGGGCAGGGGGCGGAATGGCTACACCTTC

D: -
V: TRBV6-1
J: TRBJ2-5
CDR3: CASKNPSQETQYF
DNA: TGTGCCAGCAAAAACCCTTCTCAAGAGACCCAGTACTTC

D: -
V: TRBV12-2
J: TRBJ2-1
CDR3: CASRSSGARLAGEDEQFF
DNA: TGTGCAAGTCGCTCCTCGGGCGCACGACTAGCGGGGGAGGATGAGCAGTTCTTC

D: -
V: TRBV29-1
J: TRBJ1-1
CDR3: CSAGHSNTEAFF
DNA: TGCAGCGCTGGACACTCGAACACTGAAGCTTTCTTT

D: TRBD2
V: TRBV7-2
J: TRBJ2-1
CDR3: CASSLVPLAGSYNEQFF
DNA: TGTGCCAGCAGCTTAGTTCCCCTAGCGGGTTCCTACAATGAGCAGTTCTTC

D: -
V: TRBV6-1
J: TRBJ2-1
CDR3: CASSERFLAEFF
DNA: TGTGCCAGCAGTGAAAGGTTTCTAGCTGAGTTCTTC

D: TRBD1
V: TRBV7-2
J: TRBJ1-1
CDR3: CASSEWTGGLGTEAFF
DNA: TGTGCCAGCAGCGAGTGGACAGGGGGCTTGGGAACTGAAGCTTTCTTT

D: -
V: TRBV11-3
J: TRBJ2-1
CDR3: CASSFGGGAYNEQFF
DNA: TGTGCCAGCAGCTTCGGAGGGGGGGCCTACAATGAGCAGTTCTTC

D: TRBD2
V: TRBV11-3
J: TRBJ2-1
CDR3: CASSLDGGGSGLDEQFF
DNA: TGTGCCAGCAGCTTAGATGGCGGTGGTAGCGGGCTCGATGAGCAGTTCTTC

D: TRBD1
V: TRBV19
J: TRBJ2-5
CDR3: CASSIDGTEETQYF
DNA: TGTGCCAGTAGTATAGATGGGACAGAAGAGACCCAGTACTTC

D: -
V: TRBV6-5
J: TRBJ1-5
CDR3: CASRHSNQPQHF
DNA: TGTGCCAGCAGACATAGCAATCAGCCCCAGCATTTT

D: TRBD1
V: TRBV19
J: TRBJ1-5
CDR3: CASQEQGARRPQHF
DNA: TGTGCCAGCCAAGAACAGGGGGCGCGAAGGCCCCAGCATTTT

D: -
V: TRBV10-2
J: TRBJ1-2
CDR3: CASRGGDSTGYTF
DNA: TGCGCCAGCAGAGGGGGAGATTCGACTGGCTACACCTTC

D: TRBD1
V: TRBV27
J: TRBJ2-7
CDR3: CASSPGQAYEQYF
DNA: TGTGCCAGCAGTCCGGGACAGGCTTACGAGCAGTACTTC

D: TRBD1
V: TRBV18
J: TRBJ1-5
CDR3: CASSPRGQGNQPQHF
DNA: TGTGCCAGCTCACCCAGGGGACAGGGCAATCAGCCCCAGCATTTT

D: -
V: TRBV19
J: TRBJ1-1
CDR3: CASSIGAGWGGTEAFF
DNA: TGTGCCAGTAGTATAGGAGCTGGTTGGGGAGGCACTGAAGCTTTCTTT

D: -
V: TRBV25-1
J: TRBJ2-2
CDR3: CASSVQGNTGELFF
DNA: TGTGCCAGCAGTGTACAGGGGAACACCGGGGAGCTGTTTTTT